This T cell receptor beta chain was sequenced during a study of cytomegalovirus exposure and HLA in healthy donors (dated by TCRdb to about 2017). Regarding the research as a whole: An earlier analysis of several hundred of the donors reported approximately 300 Gb of sequence data and 100 million to 120 million unique TCR beta sequences obtained from some 200 million T cells. Using immunosequencing, the study profiled T cell repertoires from about 620 subjects and related those repertoires to cytomegalovirus serostatus. Among the 398 genotyped donors, about 83% belonged to the genetic ancestry cluster associated with self-reported Caucasian donors. Across about 370 genotyped donors of the cohort, an average of roughly 200,000 unique TCR beta nucleotide sequences per donor were sequenced, and approximately 19% of those sequences were non-productive. A separate validation cohort of roughly 130 different subjects was used in addition to the 666-subject first cohort. The study aimed to test whether signatures of past pathogen exposure could be identified by cataloging public T cell receptors. Rather than using new phenotypic data, the later analysis identified candidate immune exposures from TCR beta sequences and from how often those sequences occurred across donors. To predict cytomegalovirus infection status, the study combined high-throughput TCR immunosequencing, statistical association of individual TCRs with disease status, and machine learning. To study patterns of TCR occurrence, a later analysis re-analyzed previously published TCR beta repertoires from around 700 donors and added high-resolution HLA genotyping. Donor age, sex, ethnicity and CMV serostatus were compiled alongside the repertoire data. The number of typed donors differed by locus: about 620-630 for A, B, C, DRB1 and DQB1; 500 to 550 for DQA1; approximately 600 for DPA1; and around 450 for DPB1. About 5 DR-DQ haplotypes were handled as single units for association and clustering, since linkage in the cohort was strong. Both class I and class II loci were covered by HLA typing, at four-digit resolution. In a later genetic analysis, genome-wide SNP genotypes for about 55% of the roughly 700 donors were used, and that subset was treated as a discovery cohort. Approximately 310 gigabases of sequencing data and tens of millions of unique TCR sequences were included in an early release covering around 600 HLA-typed donors. To decide whether each TCR beta V gene segment behaved as functional or pseudogenic, an earlier analysis of over 500 of the donors relied on high-throughput TCR beta sequencing. Every repertoire in the discovery cohort had been generated on one and the same sequencing platform. The investigation overall reported the following: Because counts were too low, approximately 15 rarely observed V segments, including chromosome 9 orphons, were excluded from the earlier analysis of 587 of the donors. Because the 87-base-pair reads could not distinguish some IMGT-functional V segments, including TRBV6-2 and TRBV6-3, those segments were excluded. The cohort was sequenced for TCR beta chains only, and without alpha or paired-chain data the features that could be detected were limited. A cluster of highly shared sequence variants was judged likely to be a technical artifact of the sequencing pipeline. Three of the identified cytomegalovirus-associated TCR beta chains were confirmed in vitro to be specific for cytomegalovirus antigens. In a later analysis, HLA-associated TCR beta chains showed more clonal expansion and lower generation probabilities than non-associated chains that were equally common. In an earlier analysis of roughly 560 of the donors, most TCR beta V segments were observed in productive rearrangements about 87% or about 30% of the time, broadly matching IMGT annotations. Strong co-occurrence of HLA alleles, especially DR and DQ, made assigning TCR associations to individual alleles difficult. According to a later genetic analysis, donors in an Asian-associated ancestry cluster had fewer N-insertions in productive TCRs than the roughly 660-donor mean. A later analysis found that most CMV-associated TCR beta chains appeared HLA-restricted, with HLA associations seemingly driven largely by CMV exposure. According to a later analysis, parvovirus B19, influenza, CMV and Epstein-Barr virus appeared linked to several top co-occurrence clusters. Presence/absence analyses assumed roughly uniform sequencing depth across donors, an assumption that may not hold. A later analysis found that TCR association rates varied across HLA loci, with DRB1 alleles showing the most associated TCRs and HLA-C alleles the fewest. In a later genetic analysis, a missense DCLRE1C variant was associated with V-gene and J-gene trimming of TCR beta chains, and the association was replicated in an independent cohort. Linkage disequilibrium might explain the correlated functional status among segregating V segments, but an unknown experimental factor could not be ruled out. Specific HLA alleles were associated with 16,951 TCR beta sequences at a false discovery rate of 0.05 in a later analysis. HLA typing was unavailable for some donors at each locus, so association tests used only the typed subset. A further reported finding was that TCR beta sequences accurately predicted the HLA-A and HLA-B alleles for most subjects in the first cohort. In the study, around 160 TCR beta chains were listed as associated with cytomegalovirus. The authors suggested that the approach could potentially be extended to other disease states and immunological phenotypes. Most TCR sequences were observed very rarely across donors, whereas some public TCRs were present in many individuals. For the cohort, immune exposure information was limited to CMV serostatus. In both the original and validation cohorts, the classifier was reported to diagnose cytomegalovirus status with high specificity and sensitivity.

Of note for this clone: The antigen this receptor binds is unknown. No much larger clonotype is one base removed from it; base qualities were not supplied.

Including cysteine and phenylalanine, the CDR3 has 17 amino acids. CDR3 DNA is the only sequence kept; it has 51 bases, read in frame from the first base. The germline V gene encodes CDR1 SGHTA and CDR2 FQGNSA. The cohort comprised 550 to 700 healthy bone marrow donors. Cohort members were all nominally healthy when sampled, although unrecorded immune exposures were likely present. The donor was CMV seropositive and belonged to the group of more than 250 seropositive cohort members. Every donor gave a peripheral blood sample, and the peripheral blood mononuclear cells from that sample were used for TCR beta sequencing. Genomic DNA extraction from the blood cell samples was performed with the Qiagen DNeasy Blood Extraction Kit. The library was obtained by the immunoSEQ multiplex PCR assay. A mixture of 60 forward primers for TCR Vbeta segments and 13 reverse primers for TCR Jbeta segments was used in the multiplex PCR. A multiplex PCR assay on genomic DNA amplified the CDR3 region of rearranged TCR beta genes. The Illumina HiSeq System was used to sequence the amplified TCR beta libraries as 87-base-pair reads. In the source study's methods: In a later analysis, 80 million or so unique TCR beta chains were counted across the 666 repertoires, and around 11 million of these chains were shared by at least two donors. Raw reads were error-corrected and collapsed into unique sequences with a nearest-neighbor algorithm that merged closely related sequences to remove PCR and sequencing errors. V, D and J gene segments were assigned by aligning CDR3 sequences to IMGT reference sequences. For a sequence to be retained, at least a six-nucleotide match to both a V gene segment and a J gene segment was required. Rearrangements were called productive when the CDR3 lacked stop codons and stayed in frame with V and J; all others were non-productive. Following IMGT convention, CDR3 was defined as the stretch from the second conserved V-encoded cysteine up to the conserved J-encoded phenylalanine. Sequences without an unambiguous match to a single V gene segment were excluded from the earlier analysis of several hundred of the donors. In an earlier analysis of several hundred of the donors, V segments were called functional above 56.7% productive rearrangements and were called segregating when the between-donor standard deviation exceeded 5%. A statistical classification framework was developed to diagnose cytomegalovirus status using the catalog of TCR beta chain sequences. A later analysis assigned V and J genes by comparing TCR nucleotide sequences with IMGT/GENE-DB human TR gene sequences. The TCRdist pipeline was used in a later analysis to assign CDR3 sequences and most-parsimonious VDJ recombination scenarios. In a later analysis, each TCR beta chain was defined by its CDR3 amino acid sequence together with its V-gene family, and reads lacking a unique V-gene family were excluded. As a way to deal with suspected cross-contamination and a sequencing artifact, a later analysis dropped nearly 600 nucleotide sequences that were highly shared and had low generation probability. In a later analysis, a clonal expansion index for each public chain was calculated from normalized within-repertoire ranks of inferred template counts. In a later analysis, generation probabilities were computed with a VDJ recombination model fitted to out-of-frame rearrangements, and the resulting probabilities were checked against IGoR. Hypergeometric tests were used in a later analysis to score TCR-TCR, TCR-HLA and TCR-CMV co-occurrence, with a repertoire-size bias correction applied to the TCR pairs. False discovery rates were estimated in a later analysis by permuting HLA or CMV assignments 20 times. A later analysis grouped co-occurring TCRs with DBSCAN, adding TCRdist sequence similarity when clustering within HLA-allele-positive subsets. Co-occurrence clustering excluded repertoires with fewer than 30,000 or more than 120,000 public chains, plus five with anomalous nucleotide sharing. Held by TCRdb, this immuneACCESS table contains in-frame sequences only and omits some clones. Under half of the omission traces to an unresolved V gene where checked; the cause of the rest is unknown. D and trimming come from the DNA, and the V and J calls and clone size come from that table. This sample holds over 50,000 clones; more than 70% were observed only once. The ten largest make up roughly 1.6% of the sample.

The chain employs TRBV7-2 and TRBJ2-5, with 10 bases matching TRBD2. Gene TRBJ2-7 matches the end of the DNA better, so the J call may be wrong. This sequence originates from a man aged 30 to 39 in good health and CMV-seropositive. The sequenced sample consisted of PBMCs. In nucleotide form, the sequence is TGTGCCAGCAGCCTAGAAAATCGGACTAGCGGCCCCTACGAGCAGTACTTC. Its translation is CASSLENRTSGPYEQYF.